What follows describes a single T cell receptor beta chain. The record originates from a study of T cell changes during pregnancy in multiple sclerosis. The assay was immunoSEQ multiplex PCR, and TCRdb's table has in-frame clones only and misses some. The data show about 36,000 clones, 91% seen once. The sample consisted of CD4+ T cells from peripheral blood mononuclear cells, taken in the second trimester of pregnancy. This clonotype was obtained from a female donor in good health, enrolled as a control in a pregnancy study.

For the CDR3, the DNA is TGCGCCAGCAGCTTGGATGGGCAGGGTGCGTATGGCTACACCTTC. Amino acid sequence: CASSLDGQGAYGYTF. The chain combines TRBV5-1 with TRBJ1-2, with D maybe TRBD1 (5 bases). Germline values: CDR1 SGHRS, CDR2 YFSETQ. This CDR3 has 15 amino acids. Trimming left V 0 bases short and J 5 bases short, with 14 bases between.